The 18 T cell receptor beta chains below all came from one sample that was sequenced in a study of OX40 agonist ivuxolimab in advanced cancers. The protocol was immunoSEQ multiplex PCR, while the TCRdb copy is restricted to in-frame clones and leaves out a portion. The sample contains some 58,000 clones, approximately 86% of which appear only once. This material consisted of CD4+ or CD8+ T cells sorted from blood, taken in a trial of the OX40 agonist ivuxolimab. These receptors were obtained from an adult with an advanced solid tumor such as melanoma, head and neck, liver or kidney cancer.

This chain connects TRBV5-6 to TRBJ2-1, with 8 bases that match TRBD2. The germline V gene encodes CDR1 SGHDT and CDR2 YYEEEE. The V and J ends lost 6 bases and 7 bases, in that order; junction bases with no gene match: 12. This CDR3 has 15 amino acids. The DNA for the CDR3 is TGTGCCAGCAAACAACCGGGACTAGGGGTGAATGAGCAGTTCTTC. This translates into CASKQPGLGVNEQFF.

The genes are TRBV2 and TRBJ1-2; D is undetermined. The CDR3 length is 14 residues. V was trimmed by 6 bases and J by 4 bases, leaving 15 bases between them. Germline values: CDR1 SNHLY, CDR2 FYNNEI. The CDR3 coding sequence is TGTGCCAGCAGACCCGGACCAGGAGGCTATGGCTACACCTTC. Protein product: CASRPGPGGYGYTF.

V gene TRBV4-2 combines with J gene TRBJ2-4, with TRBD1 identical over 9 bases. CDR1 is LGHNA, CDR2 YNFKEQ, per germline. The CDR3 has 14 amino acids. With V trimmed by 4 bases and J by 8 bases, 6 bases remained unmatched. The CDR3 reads CASSPSDRGDIQYF. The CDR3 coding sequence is TGTGCCAGCAGCCCCTCCGACAGGGGGGACATTCAGTACTTC.

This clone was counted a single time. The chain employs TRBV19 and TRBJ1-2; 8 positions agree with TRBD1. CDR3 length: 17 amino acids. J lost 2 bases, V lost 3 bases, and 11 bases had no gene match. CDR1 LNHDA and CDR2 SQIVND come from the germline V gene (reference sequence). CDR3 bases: TGTGCCAGTAGTATGCCGCGACAGGGGAGGGGAAACTATGGCTACACCTTC. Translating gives CASSMPRQGRGNYGYTF.

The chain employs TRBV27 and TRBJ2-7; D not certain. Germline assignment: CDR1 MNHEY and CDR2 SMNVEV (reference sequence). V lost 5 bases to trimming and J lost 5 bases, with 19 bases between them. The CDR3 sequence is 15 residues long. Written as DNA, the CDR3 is TGTGCCAGCAGTCCTCAGCGCACCCGATTCCACGAGCAGTACTTC. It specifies CASSPQRTRFHEQYF.

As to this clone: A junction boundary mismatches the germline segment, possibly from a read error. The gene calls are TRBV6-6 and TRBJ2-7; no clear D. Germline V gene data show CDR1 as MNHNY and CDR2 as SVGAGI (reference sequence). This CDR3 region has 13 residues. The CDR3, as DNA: TGTGCCAGCAGTGACTCTAATACCTACGAGCAGTACTTC. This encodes CASSDSNTYEQYF.

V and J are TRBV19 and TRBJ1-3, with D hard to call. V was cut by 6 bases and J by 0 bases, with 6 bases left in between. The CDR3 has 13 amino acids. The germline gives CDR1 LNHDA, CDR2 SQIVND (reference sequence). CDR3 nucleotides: TGTGCCAGTAGAACAAGCTCTGGAAACACCATATATTTT. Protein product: CASRTSSGNTIYF.

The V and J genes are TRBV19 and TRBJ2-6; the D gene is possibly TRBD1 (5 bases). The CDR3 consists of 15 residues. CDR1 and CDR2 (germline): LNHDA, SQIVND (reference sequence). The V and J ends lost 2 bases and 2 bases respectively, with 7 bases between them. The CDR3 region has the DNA TGTGCCAGTAGTATACAGGGCACTGGGGCCAACGTCCTGACTTTC. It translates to CASSIQGTGANVLTF.

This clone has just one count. The CDR3 nucleotides are TGTGCCAGCAGGGAGGAGGGGCTGGGTAGATTGAACACTGAAGCTTTCTTT. It specifies CASREEGLGRLNTEAFF. The genes are TRBV28 and TRBJ1-1, with D maybe TRBD1 (5 bases). This CDR3 contains 17 residues. Looked up from germline, CDR1 is MDHEN and CDR2 is SYDVKM. Trimming removed 6 bases at V and 0 bases at J, with 20 bases between.

CDR3 protein: CASSDVGLAGVMGNEQFF. In DNA, the CDR3 is TGTGCCAGCAGTGACGTGGGACTAGCGGGAGTTATGGGCAATGAGCAGTTCTTC. The chain joins TRBV6-1 to TRBJ2-1, with TRBD2 matching 14 bases. Germline-derived CDR1 and CDR2 are MNHNS and SASEGT. With V trimmed by 3 bases and J by 6 bases, 10 bases remained unmatched. The CDR3 extends over 18 amino acids.

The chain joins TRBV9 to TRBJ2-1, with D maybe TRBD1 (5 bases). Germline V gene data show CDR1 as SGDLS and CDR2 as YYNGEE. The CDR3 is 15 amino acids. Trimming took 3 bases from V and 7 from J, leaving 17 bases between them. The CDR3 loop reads CASSGRVGVDNEQFF. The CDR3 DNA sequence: TGTGCCAGCAGCGGCAGGGTTGGAGTCGATAATGAGCAGTTCTTC.

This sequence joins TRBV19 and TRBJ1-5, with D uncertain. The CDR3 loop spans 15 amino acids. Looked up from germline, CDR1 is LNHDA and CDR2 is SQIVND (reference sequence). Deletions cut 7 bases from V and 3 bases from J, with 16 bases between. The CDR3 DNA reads TGTGCCAGTACCGCGCACGGACTGGTCAATCAGCCCCAGCATTTT. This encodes CASTAHGLVNQPQHF.

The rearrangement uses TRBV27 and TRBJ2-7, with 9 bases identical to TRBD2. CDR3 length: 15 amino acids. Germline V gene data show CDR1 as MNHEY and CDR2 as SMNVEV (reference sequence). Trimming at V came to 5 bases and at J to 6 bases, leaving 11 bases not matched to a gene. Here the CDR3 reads CASSLLAGVRGEQYF. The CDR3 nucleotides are TGTGCCAGCAGTCTCTTAGCGGGAGTTAGGGGCGAGCAGTACTTC.

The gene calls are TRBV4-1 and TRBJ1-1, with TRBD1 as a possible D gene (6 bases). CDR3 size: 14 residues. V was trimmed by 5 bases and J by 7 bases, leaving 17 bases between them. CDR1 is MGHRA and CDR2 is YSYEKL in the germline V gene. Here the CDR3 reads CASSLRGASGEAFF. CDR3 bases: TGCGCCAGCAGCTTGCGGGGGGCGTCCGGTGAAGCTTTCTTT.

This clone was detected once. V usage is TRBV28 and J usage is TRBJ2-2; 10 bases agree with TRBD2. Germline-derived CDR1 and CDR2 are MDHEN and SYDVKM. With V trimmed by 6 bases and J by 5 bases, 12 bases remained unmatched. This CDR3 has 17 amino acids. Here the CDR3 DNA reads TGTGCCAGCAGGCCCCGGACTAGCGGAACCCAAACCGGGGAGCTGTTTTTT. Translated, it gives CASRPRTSGTQTGELFF.

The CDR3 DNA follows: TGTGCCAGCTCACCCTACAGGGGGCAAGAGACCCAGTACTTC. This gives the protein CASSPYRGQETQYF. This chain links TRBV18 with TRBJ2-5; 8 nucleotides line up with TRBD1. The length of the CDR3 is 14 residues. The germline gives CDR1 KGHSH, CDR2 LQKENI. The ends lost 3 bases at V and 2 bases at J; junction bases unmatched: 2. The full variable domain, in which reference TRBV18 and TRBJ2-5 provide the parts outside the CDR3, is NAGVMQNPRHLVRRRGQEARLRCSPMKGHSHVYWYRQLPEEGLKFMVYLQKENIIDESGMPKERFSAEFPKEGPSILRIQQVVRGDSAAYFCASSPYRGQETQYFGPGTRLLVL.

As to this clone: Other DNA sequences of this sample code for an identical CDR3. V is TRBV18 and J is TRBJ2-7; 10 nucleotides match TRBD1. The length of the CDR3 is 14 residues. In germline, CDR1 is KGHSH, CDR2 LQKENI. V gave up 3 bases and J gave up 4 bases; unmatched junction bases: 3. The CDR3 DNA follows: TGTGCCAGCTCACCTGGGACAGGGGATTACGAGCAGTACTTC. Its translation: CASSPGTGDYEQYF.

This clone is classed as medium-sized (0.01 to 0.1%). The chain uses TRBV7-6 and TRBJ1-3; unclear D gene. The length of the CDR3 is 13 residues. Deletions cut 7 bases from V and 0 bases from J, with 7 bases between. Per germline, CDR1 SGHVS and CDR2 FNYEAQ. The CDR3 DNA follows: TGTGCCAGCACTTCCGGCTCTGGAAACACCATATATTTT. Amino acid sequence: CASTSGSGNTIYF.